These 24 T cell receptor beta chains originate from one sample sequenced in a study of blood T cell repertoires in COVID-19. Profiled with immunoSEQ multiplex PCR; TCRdb holds only in-frame clones, not every one. The data show about 140,000 clones, with roughly 88% seen just once and around 9.6% held by the top ten. The source material was peripheral blood. Receptors originate from a man aged 55 to 70 with active or convalescent COVID-19.

This clone was observed once. The chain uses TRBV12-3 or TRBV12-4 and TRBJ2-7, with a possible D match to TRBD2 (6 bases). Trimming removed 6 bases at V and 0 bases at J, with 9 bases between. The CDR3 totals 13 residues. The DNA for the CDR3 is TGTGCCAGCAGGGGCGGGGACTCCTACGAGCAGTACTTC. The encoded protein is CASRGGDSYEQYF.

DNA of the CDR3: TGTGCCACCAGCAGAGATAACGGGGATCAGCCCCAGCATTTT. As protein: CATSRDNGDQPQHF. The chain is built from TRBV15 and TRBJ1-5; D unresolved. Germline V gene lookup returns CDR1 LNHNV and CDR2 YYDKDF (reference sequence). This CDR3 spans 14 amino acids. Trimming shortened V by 0 bases and J by 5 bases, and 8 bases separated the two germline ends. Together with reference TRBV15 and TRBJ1-5, the CDR3 gives the full variable domain: DAMVIQNPRYQVTQFGKPVTLSCSQTLNHNVMYWYQQKSSQAPKLLFHYYDKDFNNEADTPDNFQSRRPNTSFCFLDIRSPGLGDTAMYLCATSRDNGDQPQHFGDGTRLSIL.

The chain recombines TRBV25-1 with TRBJ2-6; D is undetermined. This CDR3 is built from 17 residues. V lost 1 base, J lost 4 bases, and 14 bases lay in between. Germline loops: CDR1 MGHDK, CDR2 SYGVNS. CDR3 coding DNA: TGTGCCAGCAGTGAATTGATCCTCCCGCGGGGGGCCAACGTCCTGACTTTC. This sequence encodes CASSELILPRGANVLTF.

The chain recombines TRBV4-3 with TRBJ2-5; TRBD1 matches 12 bases. The CDR3 sequence is 15 residues long. Looked up from germline, CDR1 is LGHNA and CDR2 is YSLEER. V trimming: 3 bases; J trimming: 4 bases; junction bases outside the gene matches: 3. The CDR3 protein is CASSQGQGATETQYF. The CDR3 nucleotides are TGCGCCAGCAGCCAGGGACAGGGGGCCACAGAGACCCAGTACTTC.

The chain recombines TRBV7-9 with TRBJ1-1; TRBD1 agrees at 12 bases. Germline V gene data show CDR1 as SEHNR and CDR2 as FQNEAQ (reference sequence). The CDR3 has 16 residues. V lost 4 bases to trimming and J lost 0 bases; unmatched junction nucleotides: 3. DNA for the CDR3: TGTGCCAGCAGCTCGGGACAGGGGGCCCTGAACACTGAAGCTTTCTTT. Amino acid sequence: CASSSGQGALNTEAFF. Looking up the rest from reference TRBV7-9 and TRBJ1-1 gives the full variable domain: DTGVSQNPRHKITKRGQNVTFRCDPISEHNRLYWYRQTLGQGPEFLTYFQNEAQLEKSRLLSDRFSAERPKGSFSTLEIQRTEQGDSAMYLCASSSGQGALNTEAFFGQGTRLTVV.

This sequence joins TRBV7-2 and TRBJ2-7; tentative D call: TRBD1 (5 bases). The V and J ends lost 5 bases and 7 bases respectively, with 15 bases between them. The CDR3 has 13 amino acids. Germline V gene data show CDR1 as SGHTA and CDR2 as FQGNSA. As DNA, the CDR3 is TGTGCCAGCAGCACCCGACAGCCTGGTGAGCAGTACTTC. Encoded protein: CASSTRQPGEQYF.

The gene calls are TRBV7-9 and TRBJ1-1, with D possibly being TRBD1 (5 bases). Germline CDR1 and CDR2: SEHNR and FQNEAQ (reference sequence). The CDR3 spans 14 residues. Trimming left V 5 bases short and J 2 bases short, with 12 bases between. In nucleotides, the CDR3 is TGTGCCAGCAGCCCCGGCCAGGGTAACACTGAAGCTTTCTTT. Translated, it gives CASSPGQGNTEAFF.

The rearrangement links TRBV3-1 (or the pseudogene TRBV3-2) to TRBJ1-1; D unclear. The V and J ends lost 3 bases and 1 base respectively, with 9 bases between them. CDR3 length: 14 amino acids. Germline loops: CDR1 LGHDT, CDR2 YNNKEL (reference sequence). CDR3 sequence (DNA): TGTGCCAGCAGCCACCCCCCAGAGAACACTGAAGCTTTCTTT. This encodes CASSHPPENTEAFF.

The V and J genes are TRBV7-9 and TRBJ1-1; possibly TRBD1 for D (5 bases). V was shortened by 4 bases and J by 2 bases, with 11 bases between the two germline ends. The CDR3 covers 14 residues. Germline values: CDR1 SEHNR, CDR2 FQNEAQ (reference sequence). CDR3 DNA sequence: TGTGCCAGCAGCTCTAAGGGACTTAACACTGAAGCTTTCTTT. Protein: CASSSKGLNTEAFF.

The chain couples TRBV7-9 to TRBJ2-4, with 8 bases identical to TRBD2. V lost 5 bases, J lost 6 bases, and 6 bases stayed unmatched. Germline V gives CDR1 SEHNR, CDR2 FQNEAQ (reference sequence). CDR3 length: 14 amino acids. DNA of the CDR3: TGTGCCAGCAGCGAAACTAGCGGTGGAAACATTCAGTACTTC. Amino acids: CASSETSGGNIQYF.

This chain connects TRBV24-1 to TRBJ2-1, with TRBD2 as a possible D gene (6 bases). Germline CDR1 and CDR2: KGHDR and SFDVKD. Trimming removed 7 bases from V and 0 bases from J, with 15 bases in between. The CDR3 sequence is 16 residues long. This CDR3 reads CATRGGGRSSYNEQFF. In DNA form, the CDR3 reads TGTGCCACCAGAGGAGGAGGGCGAAGCTCCTACAATGAGCAGTTCTTC.

This clone was seen once. The chain is built from TRBV6-6 and TRBJ1-6; 10 positions match TRBD1. This CDR3 has 14 amino acids. The J segment lost 6 bases and the V segment lost 4 bases, leaving 0 bases of the junction unmatched. The germline V gene has CDR1 MNHNY and CDR2 SVGAGI (reference sequence). CDR3 sequence (DNA): TGTGCCAGCAGTTGGACAGGGGGTAATTCACCCCTCCACTTT. As protein: CASSWTGGNSPLHF.

The chain employs TRBV7-2 and TRBJ2-5; 12 nucleotides align to TRBD2. Germline V gene lookup returns CDR1 SGHTA and CDR2 FQGNSA. Trimming took 5 bases from V and 5 from J; bases not matched to a gene: 15. CDR3 length: 18 amino acids. CDR3 nucleotides: TGTGCCAGCAGCGACGGCTCCGGGACTAGCGGGTATAGGGAGACCCAGTACTTC. Amino acid sequence: CASSDGSGTSGYRETQYF.

The gene calls are TRBV30 and TRBJ2-2, with D possibly being TRBD1 (5 bases). The V end was cut by 4 bases, the J end by 7 bases, with 19 bases between. The germline V gene has CDR1 GTSNPN and CDR2 SVGIG (reference sequence). This CDR3 has 15 amino acids. The CDR3 DNA reads TGTGCCTGGAAGGGGCAGGGAATAAAGAACGGGGAGCTGTTTTTT. It encodes CAWKGQGIKNGELFF.

The chain couples TRBV5-4 to TRBJ1-4; D ambiguous. The V gene's germline CDR1 is SGHNT and CDR2 YYREEE (reference sequence). V gave up 4 bases and J gave up 0 bases, with 13 bases separating them. CDR3 length equals 16 residues. The CDR3 loop is CASSALGGTTNEKLFF. CDR3 in DNA: TGTGCCAGCAGCGCCCTAGGAGGGACAACTAATGAAAAACTGTTTTTT.

The rearrangement uses TRBV24-1 and TRBJ1-1; the D gene is possibly TRBD1 (6 bases). With 2 bases removed from V and 5 bases from J, the gap between germline ends came to 14 bases. Germline values: CDR1 KGHDR, CDR2 SFDVKD. This CDR3 is 15 amino acids long. As DNA, the CDR3 is TGTGCCACCAGTGATTCACAGGGAAGTAGGACTGAAGCTTTCTTT. As protein: CATSDSQGSRTEAFF.

This chain connects TRBV28 to TRBJ1-2; D remains ambiguous. Germline CDR1 is MDHEN and CDR2 is SYDVKM. This CDR3 is 16 amino acids long. Trimming left V 4 bases short and J 4 bases short, with 19 bases between. The CDR3 reads CASSSSLQLGGYGYTF. As DNA, the CDR3 is TGTGCCAGCAGTTCCTCACTACAACTCGGAGGCTATGGCTACACCTTC.

This clone has only one observation. This chain connects TRBV6-6 to TRBJ1-4; 7 bases are a match to TRBD1. CDR3 length: 16 residues. V shed 6 bases and J 6 bases; nucleotides not matched to a gene: 13. CDR1 and CDR2 from the germline V gene are MNHNY and SVGAGI (reference sequence). The CDR3 sequence is CASSPYLDRADEKLFF. CDR3 in DNA: TGTGCCAGCAGCCCCTACTTAGACAGGGCTGATGAAAAACTGTTTTTT.

The chain couples TRBV27 to TRBJ1-2, with D possibly TRBD1 on 6 matching bases. V gave up 5 bases and J gave up 5 bases, with 12 bases separating them. This CDR3 contains 13 residues. CDR1 and CDR2 (germline): MNHEY, SMNVEV (reference sequence). The CDR3 DNA reads TGTGCCAGCAGTACCAGGGGTTGGTATGGCTACACCTTC. Protein: CASSTRGWYGYTF.

V and J are TRBV10-3 and TRBJ1-5, with 10 bases aligning to TRBD1. The CDR3 totals 15 residues. Germline trimming cut 5 bases from V and 5 bases from J; bases unmatched to any gene: 6. Germline V gene lookup returns CDR1 ENHRY and CDR2 SYGVKD. CDR3 nucleotides: TGTGCCATCAGTTCCGGGACAGGGGTGGATCAGCCCCAGCATTTT. This encodes CAISSGTGVDQPQHF.

This clone was counted a single time. Other DNA variants within this sample encode the same CDR3. In DNA form, the CDR3 reads TGCGCCAGCAGCTTGGACAGGGGGCCTTACGAGCAGTACTTC. Protein sequence: CASSLDRGPYEQYF. The V gene is TRBV5-1, the J gene TRBJ2-7, with 9 bases fitting TRBD1. The CDR3 loop spans 14 amino acids. V shed 0 bases and J 4 bases; nucleotides not matched to a gene: 2. In germline, CDR1 is SGHRS, CDR2 YFSETQ.

The table lists this clone with a count of one. The chain uses TRBV24-1 and TRBJ2-2; 8 bases align to TRBD1. Trimming at V came to 4 bases and at J to 6 bases, leaving 9 bases not matched to a gene. Germline-derived CDR1 and CDR2 are KGHDR and SFDVKD. The CDR3 totals 16 residues. In DNA form, the CDR3 reads TGTGCCACCAGTGACCCAGACAGGGGCGGCCCCGGGGAGCTGTTTTTT. Amino acid sequence: CATSDPDRGGPGELFF.

The rearrangement links TRBV14 to TRBJ2-1; the D is unclear. CDR3 length equals 14 residues. With 0 bases removed from V and 4 bases from J, the gap between germline ends came to 7 bases. CDR1 and CDR2 from the germline V gene are SGHDN and FVKESK. CDR3: CASSQDPRYNEQFF. The CDR3 nucleotides are TGTGCCAGCAGCCAAGATCCCCGTTACAATGAGCAGTTCTTC. Using reference TRBV14 and TRBJ2-1 for the parts outside the CDR3, the full variable domain is EAGVTQFPSHSVIEKGQTVTLRCDPISGHDNLYWYRRVMGKEIKFLLHFVKESKQDESGMPNNRFLAERTGGTYSTLKVQPAELEDSGVYFCASSQDPRYNEQFFGPGTRLTVL.

The chain couples TRBV11-2 to TRBJ2-5; D is unresolved. V was pared by 2 bases and J by 3 bases, with 4 bases between. CDR3 length: 12 amino acids. In germline, CDR1 is SGHAT, CDR2 FQNNGV. CDR3 bases: TGTGCCAGCAGCTTAACTGAAGAGACCCAGTACTTC. Translating gives CASSLTEETQYF.